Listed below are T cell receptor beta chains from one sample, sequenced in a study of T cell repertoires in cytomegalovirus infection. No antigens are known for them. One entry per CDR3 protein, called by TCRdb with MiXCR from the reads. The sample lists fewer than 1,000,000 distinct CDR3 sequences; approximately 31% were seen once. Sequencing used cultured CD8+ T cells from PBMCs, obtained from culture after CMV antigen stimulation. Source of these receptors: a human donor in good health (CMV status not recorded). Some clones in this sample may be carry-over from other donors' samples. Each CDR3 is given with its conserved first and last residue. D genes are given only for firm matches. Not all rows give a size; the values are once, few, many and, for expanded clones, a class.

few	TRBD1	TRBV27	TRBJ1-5	CASSFFGTGYQPQHF	TGTGCCAGCAGTTTTTTCGGGACAGGGTATCAGCCCCAGCATTTT
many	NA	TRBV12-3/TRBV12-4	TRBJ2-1	CASILEGGRAEQFF	TGTGCCAGCATCCTTGAGGGGGGGCGGGCTGAGCAGTTCTTC
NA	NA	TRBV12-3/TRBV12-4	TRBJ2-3	CTSRYLRKDTQYF	TGTACCAGCAGATACCTCAGAAAAGATACGCAGTATTTT
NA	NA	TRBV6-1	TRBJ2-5	CASRGPEETQYF	TGTGCCAGCAGAGGGCCAGAAGAGACCCAGTACTTC
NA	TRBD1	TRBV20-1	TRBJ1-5	CSASTGTGFNQPQHF	TGCAGTGCTAGTACCGGGACAGGGTTCAATCAGCCCCAGCATTTT
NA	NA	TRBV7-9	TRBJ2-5	CASRGDQQETQYF	TGTGCCAGCAGGGGGGACCAACAAGAGACCCAGTACTTC
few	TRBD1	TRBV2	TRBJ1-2	CASKGTVYGYTF	TGTGCCAGCAAAGGGACAGTCTATGGCTACACCTTC
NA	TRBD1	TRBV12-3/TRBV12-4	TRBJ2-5	CASTTGTGSRWETQYF	TGTGCCAGCACTACCGGGACAGGGAGCAGATGGGAGACCCAGTACTTC
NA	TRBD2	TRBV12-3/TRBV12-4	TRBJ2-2	CASTEAGGTNTGELFF	TGTGCCAGCACCGAGGCCGGGGGGACGAACACCGGGGAGCTGTTTTTT
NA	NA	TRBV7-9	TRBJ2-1	CASSSRLGAYNEQFF	TGTGCCAGCAGCAGTCGGCTAGGCGCCTACAATGAGCAGTTCTTC
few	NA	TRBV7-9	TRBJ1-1	CASSIRALTGVRSEAFF	TGTGCCAGCAGCATCCGGGCCTTAACGGGGGTTAGGTCTGAAGCTTTCTTT
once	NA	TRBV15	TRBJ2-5	CATSGEGVLETQYF	TGTGCCACCAGCGGGGAGGGGGTCCTGGAGACCCAGTACTTC
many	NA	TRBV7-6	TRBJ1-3	CASSPKPGQRISGNTIYF	TGTGCCAGCAGCCCCAAGCCCGGACAGCGTATCTCTGGAAACACCATATATTTT
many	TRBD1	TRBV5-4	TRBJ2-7	CASSFRDRGNEQYF	TGTGCCAGCAGTTTCCGGGACAGGGGGAACGAGCAGTACTTC
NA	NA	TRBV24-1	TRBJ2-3	CATSDPYSGPTDTQYF	TGTGCCACCAGTGATCCTTACTCGGGCCCCACAGATACGCAGTATTTT
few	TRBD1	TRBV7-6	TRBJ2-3	CASSPTAKGGPDTQYF	TGTGCCAGCAGCCCTACGGCCAAAGGGGGCCCAGATACGCAGTATTTT
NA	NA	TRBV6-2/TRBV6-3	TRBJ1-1	CANPKARGTEAFF	TGTGCCAACCCCAAAGCGAGGGGCACTGAAGCTTTCTTT
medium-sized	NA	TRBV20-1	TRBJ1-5	CSARAQSNQPQHF	TGCAGTGCTAGAGCCCAGAGCAATCAGCCCCAGCATTTT
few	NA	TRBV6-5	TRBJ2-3	CASSYSPGDLENTDTQYF	TGTGCCAGCAGTTACTCTCCTGGAGACCTGGAAAACACAGATACGCAGTATTTT
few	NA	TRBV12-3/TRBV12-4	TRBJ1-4	CASSLRASNEKLFF	TGTGCCAGCAGTTTGAGGGCCAGTAATGAAAAACTGTTTTTT
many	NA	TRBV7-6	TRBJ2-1	CASSPHQSGTSYNEQFF	TGTGCCAGCAGCCCCCATCAGAGCGGGACATCCTACAATGAGCAGTTCTTC
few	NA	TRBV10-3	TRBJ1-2	CAIPGGGPNYGYTF	TGTGCCATCCCCGGAGGGGGACCTAACTATGGCTACACCTTC
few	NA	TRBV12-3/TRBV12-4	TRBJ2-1	CASSPGKGNEQFF	TGTGCCAGCAGTCCGGGAAAGGGGAATGAGCAGTTCTTC
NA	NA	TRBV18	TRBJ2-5	CASSPQQGVQETQYF	TGTGCCAGCTCACCACAACAGGGAGTACAAGAGACCCAGTACTTC
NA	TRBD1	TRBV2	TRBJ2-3	CASRQGERTDTQYF	TGTGCCAGCAGACAGGGGGAGCGCACAGATACGCAGTATTTT
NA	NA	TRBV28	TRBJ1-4	CATRRGKLFF	TGTGCCACCCGGAGGGGAAAACTGTTTTTT
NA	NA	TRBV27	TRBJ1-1	CASSSRAGRKEFF	TGTGCCAGCAGTTCTAGGGCGGGAAGAAAAGAATTCTTT
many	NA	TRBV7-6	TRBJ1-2	CASSLRPNYGYTF	TGTGCCAGCAGCTTACGGCCTAACTATGGCTACACCTTC
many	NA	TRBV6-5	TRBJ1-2	CASSYGNEPEANYGYTF	TGTGCCAGCAGTTACGGAAATGAGCCGGAAGCTAACTATGGCTACACCTTC
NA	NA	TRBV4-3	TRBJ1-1	CASSREGKGTEAFF	TGCGCCAGCAGCCGAGAGGGAAAGGGTACTGAAGCTTTCTTT
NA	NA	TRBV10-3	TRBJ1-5	CAISEKADSNQPQHF	TGTGCCATCAGTGAAAAAGCAGATAGCAATCAGCCCCAGCATTTT
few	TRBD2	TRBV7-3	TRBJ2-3	CASSIGTSGREDTQYF	TGTGCCAGCAGCATCGGGACTAGCGGGAGAGAAGATACGCAGTATTTT
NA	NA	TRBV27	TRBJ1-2	CVSSLNTGNYLYGYTF	TGTGTCAGCAGCCTAAATACAGGGAATTACCTCTATGGCTACACCTTC
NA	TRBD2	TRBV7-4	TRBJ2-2	CASSPRDRGDTGELFF	TGTGCCAGCAGCCCGCGAGACCGGGGGGACACCGGGGAGCTGTTTTTT
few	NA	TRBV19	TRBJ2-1	CASSIDLDGFSYNEQFF	TGTGCCAGTAGTATAGATCTGGACGGATTCTCCTACAATGAGCAGTTCTTC
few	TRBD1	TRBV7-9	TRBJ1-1	CASSRTGVGGSNTEAFF	TGTGCCAGCAGCCGGACAGGGGTTGGGGGTTCGAACACTGAAGCTTTCTTT
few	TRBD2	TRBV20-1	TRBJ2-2	CSATGTSVSGELFF	TGCAGTGCTACCGGGACTAGCGTTTCCGGGGAGCTGTTTTTT
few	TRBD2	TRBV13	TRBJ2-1	CASSSRGPLAGGYNEQFF	TGTGCCAGCAGCTCCCGAGGCCCACTAGCGGGGGGGTACAATGAGCAGTTCTTC
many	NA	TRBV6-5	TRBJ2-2	CASSYHYDSGTPNTGELFF	TGTGCCAGCAGTTACCACTATGACTCCGGGACACCGAACACCGGGGAGCTGTTTTTT
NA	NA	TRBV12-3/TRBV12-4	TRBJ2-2	CASNKMNTGELFF	TGTGCCAGCAACAAGATGAACACCGGGGAGCTGTTTTTT
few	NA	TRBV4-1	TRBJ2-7	CASRDSSGEQYF	TGCGCCAGCAGGGACAGTTCTGGGGAGCAGTACTTC
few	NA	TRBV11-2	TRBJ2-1	CASILGPTTGTNEQFF	TGTGCCAGCATCCTAGGTCCTACTACAGGGACAAATGAGCAGTTCTTC
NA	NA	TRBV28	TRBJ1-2	CASSFTTAYGYTF	TGTGCCAGCAGTTTCACAACAGCATATGGCTACACCTTC
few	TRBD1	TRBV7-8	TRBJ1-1	CASSRTGWANTEAFF	TGTGCCAGCAGCCGGACAGGGTGGGCTAACACTGAAGCTTTCTTT
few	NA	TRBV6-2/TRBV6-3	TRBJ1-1	CASSYSAAAEAFF	TGTGCCAGCAGTTACTCGGCGGCAGCTGAAGCTTTCTTT
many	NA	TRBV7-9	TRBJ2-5	CASSLDVGQIQETQYF	TGTGCCAGCAGCTTAGATGTAGGACAGATTCAAGAGACCCAGTACTTC
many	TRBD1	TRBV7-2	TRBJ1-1	CASSYAGGYMNTEAFF	TGTGCCAGCAGCTACGCAGGGGGCTATATGAACACTGAAGCTTTCTTT
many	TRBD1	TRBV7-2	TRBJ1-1	CASSLQGAWTEAFF	TGTGCCAGCAGCTTACAGGGGGCCTGGACTGAAGCTTTCTTT
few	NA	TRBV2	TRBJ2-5	CASSEALIFQETQYF	TGTGCCAGCAGTGAAGCGCTTATCTTCCAAGAGACCCAGTACTTC
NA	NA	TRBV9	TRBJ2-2	CASSVVRGTSNTGELFF	TGTGCCAGCAGCGTAGTAAGAGGGACTTCGAACACCGGGGAGCTGTTTTTT
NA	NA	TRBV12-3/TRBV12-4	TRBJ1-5	CANSLDSLNQPQHF	TGTGCCAACAGTTTAGATAGTCTCAATCAGCCCCAGCATTTT